The sequence of this TCR beta chain was determined in a study of T cells in localized non-small cell lung cancer. V lost 4 bases and J lost 3; bases outside the gene matches: 6. Germline-derived CDR1 and CDR2 are WNHNN and SYGVQD (reference sequence). The CDR3 has 15 residues. Overall study results and limits: Because researchers sequenced only one region of the tumor, heterogeneity is still possible. Uninvolved nearby lung showed the greatest T cell clonality, exceeding that found in tumor. A denser population of T cells in blood accompanied longer overall survival. In adjacent lung appeared a median around 55 of the top 100 tumor clones.

Sequenced by immunoSEQ multiplex PCR; TCRdb stores in-frame clones only, minus some. The table records some 64,000 clones, roughly nine tenths of them present only once. As concerns this clone: No antigen is known for it.

The sample in question was peripheral blood, obtained before any cancer treatment. The origin of this receptor is a woman between 40 and 69 years old with stage I lung adenocarcinoma. The chain has TRBV10-1 and TRBJ1-1; TRBD1 matches at 9 bases. CDR3: CASSGSGTGYTEAFF. The CDR3 DNA sequence: TGCGCCAGCAGTGGTTCCGGGACAGGGTACACTGAAGCTTTCTTT.